The rows below give T cell receptor beta chains drawn from one sample of a study of blood T cells in healthy people across ages. TCRdb used MiXCR to reprocess the 5' RACE reads, holding one entry per CDR3 protein. The sample shows under 1 million distinct CDR3 sequences, roughly 44% of them seen only once. Material for sequencing was blood. Receptors originate from a man aged 55 to 70 in good health. CDR3s include the opening cysteine and the closing phenylalanine or tryptophan. The D gene is left open where the match is weak. Some rows mark clone size as missing; the rest say once, few, many or name a class of expanded clone.

d_call | j_call | clone_size | v_call | cdr3_aa | cdr3_nt
. | TRBJ2-2 | once | TRBV7-9 | CASSDTDTGELFF | TGTGCCAGCAGCGATACAGATACCGGGGAGCTGTTTTTT
TRBD1 | TRBJ1-2 | few | TRBV5-1 | CASSLRLRDRDGYTF | TGCGCCAGCAGCTTAAGACTACGGGACAGGGACGGCTACACCTTC
TRBD1 | TRBJ2-1 | . | TRBV28 | CASSPTGQFKFF | TGTGCCAGCAGTCCAACGGGACAGTTCAAGTTCTTC
TRBD1 | TRBJ2-5 | . | TRBV7-9 | CASSLAVGTGYQETQYF | TGTGCCAGCAGCTTAGCAGTCGGGACAGGCTACCAAGAGACCCAGTACTTC
. | TRBJ1-2 | . | TRBV7-2 | CASSLMANYGYTF | TGTGCCAGCAGCTTGATGGCTAACTATGGCTACACCTTC
. | TRBJ2-3 | many | TRBV27 | CASSLPGRTDTQYF | TGTGCCAGCAGTTTACCGGGGAGGACAGATACGCAGTATTTT
. | TRBJ2-3 | . | TRBV15 | CATSRGEQGISTDTQYF | TGTGCCACCAGCAGAGGGGAGCAGGGGATTAGCACAGATACGCAGTATTTT
. | TRBJ1-4 | . | TRBV4-3 | CASSQEREFSEKLFF | TGCGCCAGCAGCCAAGAGAGGGAGTTCAGTGAAAAACTGTTTTTT
. | TRBJ2-5 | . | TRBV20-1 | CSASGGGPWTQYF | TGCAGTGCTAGTGGCGGGGGCCCCTGGACCCAGTACTTC
TRBD1 | TRBJ1-2 | few | TRBV7-2 | CASSLADRVAYGYTF | TGTGCCAGCAGCTTAGCCGACAGGGTGGCCTATGGCTACACCTTC
. | TRBJ2-5 | once | TRBV3-1 | CASSQSSGLETQYF | TGTGCCAGCAGCCAATCAAGCGGACTAGAGACCCAGTACTTC
. | TRBJ1-6 | . | TRBV6-5 | CASSPADNRSPLHF | TGTGCCAGCAGCCCCGCGGATAACCGTTCACCCCTCCACTTT
. | TRBJ1-2 | . | TRBV29-1 | CSVAAGGYTF | TGCAGCGTTGCAGCAGGGGGCTACACCTTC
TRBD1 | TRBJ2-1 | . | TRBV6-2/TRBV6-3 | CATEGQSNEQFF | TGTGCCACAGAGGGACAGTCCAATGAGCAGTTCTTC
. | TRBJ2-7 | . | TRBV6-5 | CASSYAIRGNEQYF | TGTGCCAGCAGTTACGCGATTCGGGGGAACGAGCAGTACTTC
TRBD1 | TRBJ2-2 | . | TRBV7-2 | CASSLGDREGAGELFF | TGTGCCAGCAGCTTGGGAGACAGGGAAGGCGCCGGGGAGCTGTTTTTT
. | TRBJ1-5 | . | TRBV20-1 | CSARVRGAQGPQHF | TGCAGTGCTAGAGTTCGAGGGGCGCAGGGGCCCCAGCATTTT
. | TRBJ2-7 | . | TRBV6-1 | CASSEVLRRVGVAQYF | TGTGCCAGCAGTGAGGTATTAAGGAGGGTCGGAGTAGCGCAGTACTTC
. | TRBJ2-3 | . | TRBV29-1 | CSAAGTAAASTDTQYF | TGCAGCGCAGCAGGAACAGCTGCGGCTTCCACAGATACGCAGTATTTT
. | TRBJ1-2 | . | TRBV11-3 | CASSSGYYGYTF | TGTGCCAGCAGCTCCGGATATTATGGCTACACCTTC
TRBD2 | TRBJ2-7 | few | TRBV6-5 | CASSYLTSGSAYEQYF | TGTGCCAGCAGTTACCTGACTAGCGGGTCTGCCTACGAGCAGTACTTC
TRBD1 | TRBJ2-5 | . | TRBV7-9 | CASSFGQRRQGAMQYF | TGTGCCAGCAGCTTCGGCCAGAGACGACAGGGGGCAATGCAGTACTTC
TRBD1 | TRBJ2-3 | few | TRBV12-3/TRBV12-4 | CASSLETGWDTQYF | TGTGCCAGCAGTTTAGAGACAGGGTGGGATACGCAGTATTTT
TRBD1 | TRBJ2-1 | . | TRBV10-3 | CAISARQGDEQFF | TGTGCCATCAGTGCCAGACAGGGCGATGAGCAGTTCTTC
. | TRBJ2-5 | . | TRBV28 | CASTDVVAHETQYF | TGTGCCAGCACCGATGTAGTCGCACACGAGACCCAGTACTTC
. | TRBJ1-2 | . | TRBV3-1 | CASSQDYNRLSGYTF | TGTGCCAGCAGCCAAGATTATAACAGGCTCTCTGGCTACACCTTC
. | TRBJ2-5 | . | TRBV5-1 | CASSLEGPKTEQYF | TGCGCCAGCAGCTTAGAGGGGCCCAAGACTGAGCAGTACTTC
TRBD1 | TRBJ2-7 | . | TRBV29-1 | CSVEEDRQGAYEQYF | TGCAGCGTTGAAGAAGATCGGCAGGGGGCCTACGAGCAGTACTTC
. | TRBJ2-3 | . | TRBV6-5 | CASSYNPGQIGTDTQYF | TGTGCCAGCAGTTACAACCCCGGACAGATAGGCACAGATACGCAGTATTTT
TRBD1 | TRBJ1-2 | . | TRBV5-1 | CASSFGQDGNYGYTF | TGCGCCAGCAGCTTTGGACAGGATGGTAACTATGGCTACACCTTC
. | TRBJ2-3 | . | TRBV4-3 | CASNQQQSDTQYF | TGCGCCAGCAACCAACAGCAATCAGATACGCAGTATTTT
. | TRBJ2-3 | . | TRBV6-1 | CASSSRPVIRTEGLDTQYF | TGTGCCAGCAGCTCGCGTCCGGTTATCAGGACCGAGGGCTTAGATACGCAGTATTTT
. | TRBJ1-1 | once | TRBV9 | CASSPKGGLRGDTEAFF | TGCGCCAGCAGCCCTAAGGGGGGCCTTAGGGGGGACACTGAAGCTTTCTTT
. | TRBJ2-7 | . | TRBV20-1 | CSARFRSSYEQYF | TGCAGTGCTAGATTTCGGAGCTCCTACGAGCAGTACTTC
TRBD2 | TRBJ2-3 | few | TRBV7-2 | CASSLVGGGVPHTQYF | TGTGCCAGCAGCTTAGTTGGCGGGGGGGTTCCACATACGCAGTATTTT
TRBD1 | TRBJ2-2 | . | TRBV7-2 | CASSLGQGTRMNTGELFF | TGTGCCAGCAGCTTAGGACAGGGGACAAGGATGAACACCGGGGAGCTGTTTTTT
. | TRBJ1-2 | . | TRBV7-6 | CASSLQSGATYGYTF | TGTGCCAGCAGCCTTCAGTCGGGGGCTACCTATGGCTACACCTTC
. | TRBJ1-5 | . | TRBV7-2 | CASGGTRLNQPQHF | TGTGCTTCGGGGGGAACGCGGCTCAATCAGCCCCAGCATTTT
. | TRBJ2-1 | . | TRBV12-3/TRBV12-4 | CASSRERQTDEQFF | TGTGCCAGCAGTCGGGAACGACAGACGGATGAGCAGTTCTTC
TRBD1 | TRBJ2-1 | . | TRBV27 | CASRRRGRHEQFF | TGTGCCAGCCGACGCAGGGGGCGGCATGAGCAGTTCTTC
TRBD1 | TRBJ1-4 | once | TRBV20-1 | CSALGGTGPEKLFF | TGCAGTGCCCTGGGGGGGACAGGGCCCGAAAAACTGTTTTTT
. | TRBJ1-1 | once | TRBV25-1 | CASSKAGGNTEAFF | TGTGCCAGCAGTAAGGCAGGAGGGAACACTGAAGCTTTCTTT
. | TRBJ2-1 | many | TRBV28 | CASCTSGYEQFF | TGTGCCAGTTGCACCTCTGGCTATGAGCAGTTCTTC
. | TRBJ1-2 | few | TRBV28 | CASRTTDRNYGYTF | TGTGCCAGCAGAACTACGGACAGAAACTATGGCTACACCTTC
TRBD2 | TRBJ2-3 | . | TRBV7-7 | CASSLSSGSQTDTQYF | TGTGCCAGCAGCTTGTCCAGCGGGAGCCAGACAGATACGCAGTATTTT
. | TRBJ2-3 | . | TRBV7-2 | CASSRAWDTQYF | TGTGCCAGCAGCCGAGCCTGGGATACGCAGTATTTT
. | TRBJ1-6 | few | TRBV6-2/TRBV6-3 | CASSYFGPDSPLHF | TGTGCCAGCAGTTACTTTGGACCGGATTCACCCCTCCACTTT
. | TRBJ2-5 | . | TRBV4-3 | CASSQDATFAETQYF | TGCGCCAGCAGCCAAGATGCGACTTTCGCGGAGACCCAGTACTTC
TRBD2 | TRBJ2-7 | . | TRBV3-1 | CASSQDPSGGLYEQYF | TGTGCCAGCAGCCAAGATCCTAGCGGCGGTCTCTACGAGCAGTACTTC
. | TRBJ2-1 | many | TRBV20-1 | CSAHRDRTYNEQFF | TGCAGTGCCCACAGAGACCGAACCTACAATGAGCAGTTCTTC
TRBD1 | TRBJ2-1 | . | TRBV9 | CASSVGQGEVYEQFF | TGTGCCAGCAGCGTAGGACAGGGGGAGGTCTATGAGCAGTTCTTC
. | TRBJ2-3 | . | TRBV12-3/TRBV12-4 | CASSQSGPNADTQYF | TGTGCCAGCAGCCAGAGCGGGCCCAACGCAGATACGCAGTATTTT
. | TRBJ2-7 | . | TRBV6-2/TRBV6-3 | CASSYSRQRESYEQYF | TGTGCCAGCAGTTACTCGCGACAGCGAGAGTCCTACGAGCAGTACTTC
. | TRBJ1-1 | . | TRBV27 | CASLGLMNTEAFF | TGTGCCAGCTTGGGGCTGATGAACACTGAAGCTTTCTTT
. | TRBJ1-3 | . | TRBV7-2 | CASSPSVGNTIYF | TGTGCCAGCAGCCCCTCCGTAGGAAACACCATATATTTT
. | TRBJ2-3 | . | TRBV5-1 | CASSGRGDQSVWDTQYF | TGCGCCAGCAGTGGCCGGGGAGATCAATCGGTATGGGATACGCAGTATTTT
TRBD1 | TRBJ1-1 | few | TRBV29-1 | CSTGIRDRGGNTEAFF | TGCAGCACTGGGATCCGGGACAGGGGGGGGAACACTGAAGCTTTCTTT
TRBD1 | TRBJ2-5 | once | TRBV6-6 | CASGQGQETQYF | TGTGCCAGCGGACAGGGTCAAGAGACCCAGTACTTC
TRBD2 | TRBJ2-7 | . | TRBV12-3/TRBV12-4 | CASSFRGGPYEQYF | TGTGCCAGCAGTTTTCGCGGGGGGCCTTACGAGCAGTACTTC